This TCR beta chain is from a study of vaccination and CD4 T cells after COVID-19. In the study overall: Comprising six males and four females, the convalescent participants counted two Hispanic individuals among them.

The length of the CDR3 is 13 residues. Deletions cut 1 base from V and 6 bases from J, with 10 bases between. Germline values: CDR1 SGHNT, CDR2 YYREEE (reference sequence). The Oncomine TCR Beta short-read assay was applied to DNA of cultured CD4+ T cells. Genomic DNA from cultured CD4+ T cells was extracted. Each CDR3 protein gets one entry after TCRdb re-called the PCR reads with MiXCR. Of fewer than 15,000 distinct CDR3 sequences listed, 41% are singletons. Treatment reported: 10-day PBMC culture with coronavirus spike peptide pools or control peptides (ViraFEST assay). After culture for approximately nine days, isolation of CD4+ T cells was performed by negative selection. Notes on this clonotype: Its target is not known.

Here the sequenced sample was CD4+ T cells from blood, cultured in vitro, taken after SARS-CoV-2 vaccination. V gene TRBV5-4 combines with J gene TRBJ1-2; weak D call: TRBD1 (5 bases). The clonotype comes from a human donor who had recovered from COVID-19. Here the CDR3 reads CASSLPGPDGYTF. The CDR3 DNA reads TGTGCCAGCAGCTTGCCAGGGCCCGATGGCTACACCTTC. Using reference TRBV5-4 and TRBJ1-2 for the parts outside the CDR3, the full variable domain is ETGVTQSPTHLIKTRGQQVTLRCSSQSGHNTVSWYQQALGQGPQFIFQYYREEENGRGNFPPRFSGLQFPNYSSELNVNALELDDSALYLCASSLPGPDGYTFGSGTRLTVV.